This T cell receptor (beta chain) is drawn from a study of early T cells in non-severe SARS-CoV-2 infection. The overall study: The authors sequenced bulk RNA from unsorted whole blood, leaving chains unpaired.

This CDR3 has 15 residues. Deletions cut 4 bases from V and 4 bases from J, with 15 bases between. The germline gives CDR1 MNHNS, CDR2 SASEGT. This clonotype was found a few times. Each cDNA molecule carried a unique molecular identifier. TCRdb fed the 5' RACE reads into MiXCR, producing one record per CDR3 protein. This sample yields 50,000 or so distinct CDR3 sequences, of which over 5% are seen a single time; around 4.4% belongs to the top ten. V and J are TRBV6-1 and TRBJ2-3, with D unclear. Input material: whole blood. The sequence came from an adult who was a healthcare worker with PCR-confirmed SARS-CoV-2 infection or an uninfected control (not recorded which). CDR3 loop: CASSATPPMPDTQYF. CDR3 DNA: TGTGCCAGCAGTGCGACTCCACCCATGCCAGATACGCAGTATTTT.